The present TCR beta chain was sequenced within a study of shared clonotypes between healthy human individuals. Study-wide background: Donors had three CD4 naive, three CD4 memory, two CD8 naive and one CD8 memory plate apiece. General study results and limits: Non-shared clonotypes displayed generation probabilities falling below those of clonotypes present in all four donors. Naive CD4 clonotype sharing across a few donors was roughly 5%. Naive subsets usually exceeded memory subsets in estimated richness.

To note about this clone: Its antigen is unknown.

Using immunoSEQ multiplex PCR, the repertoire was profiled, and TCRdb retains in-frame clones only, with some absent. Of roughly 570,000 clones in the sample, about 98% were seen once. CD45RO negativity and positive selection for CCR7 defined naive CD8 cells, a population that excluded terminally differentiated effector memory CD45RA+ cells. Germline CDR1 and CDR2: GTSNPN and SVGIG (reference sequence). Deletions cut 2 bases from V and 5 bases from J, with 6 bases between. CDR3 length: 11 residues. This sequence joins TRBV30 and TRBJ1-1; D gene uncertain. The receptor comes from a young man in good health. Specimen: naive CD8+ T cells sorted from blood. The CDR3 nucleotides read TGTGCCTGGAGTCTGGTAACTGAAGCTTTCTTT. It translates to CAWSLVTEAFF.